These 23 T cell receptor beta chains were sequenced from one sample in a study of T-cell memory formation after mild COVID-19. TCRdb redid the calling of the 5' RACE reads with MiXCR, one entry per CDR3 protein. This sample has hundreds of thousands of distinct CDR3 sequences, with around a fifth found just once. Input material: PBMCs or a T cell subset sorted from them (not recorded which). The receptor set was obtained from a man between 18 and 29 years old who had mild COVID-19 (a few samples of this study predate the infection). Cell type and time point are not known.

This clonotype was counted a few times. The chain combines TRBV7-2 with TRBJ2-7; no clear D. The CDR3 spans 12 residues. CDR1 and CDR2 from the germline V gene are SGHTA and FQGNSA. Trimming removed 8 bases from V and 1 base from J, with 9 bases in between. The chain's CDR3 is CASCGVSYEQYF. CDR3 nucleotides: TGTGCCAGCTGCGGAGTATCCTACGAGCAGTACTTC.

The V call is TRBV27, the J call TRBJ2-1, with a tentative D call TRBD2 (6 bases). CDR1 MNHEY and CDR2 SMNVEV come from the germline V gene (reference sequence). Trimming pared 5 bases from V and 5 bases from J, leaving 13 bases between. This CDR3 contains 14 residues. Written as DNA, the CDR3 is TGTGCCAGCAGTACGGGACTCTTGAACAATGAGCAGTTCTTC. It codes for CASSTGLLNNEQFF.

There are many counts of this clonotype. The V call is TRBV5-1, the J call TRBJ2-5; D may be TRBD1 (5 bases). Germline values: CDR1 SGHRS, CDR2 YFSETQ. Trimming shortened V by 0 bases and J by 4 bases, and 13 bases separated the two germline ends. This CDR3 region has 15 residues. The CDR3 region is CASSLGGSGGETQYF. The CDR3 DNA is TGCGCCAGCAGCTTGGGGGGCTCTGGTGGAGAGACCCAGTACTTC.

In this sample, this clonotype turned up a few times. The CDR3 nucleotides read TGTGCCAGCAGGCCCGGGACGGCCAACACTGAAGCTTTCTTT. Protein product: CASRPGTANTEAFF. The V and J genes are TRBV12-3 or TRBV12-4 and TRBJ1-1, with a possible D match to TRBD1 (5 bases). This CDR3 spans 14 amino acids. The germline V and J ends were trimmed by 6 bases and 2 bases, with 13 bases remaining between them.

Here the CDR3 reads CASPWQADPNQPQHF. The DNA for the CDR3 is TGTGCCAGTCCTTGGCAGGCAGACCCTAATCAGCCCCAGCATTTT. The chain joins TRBV21-1 to TRBJ1-5. TRBV21-1 is a pseudogene segment. This CDR3 contains 15 residues.

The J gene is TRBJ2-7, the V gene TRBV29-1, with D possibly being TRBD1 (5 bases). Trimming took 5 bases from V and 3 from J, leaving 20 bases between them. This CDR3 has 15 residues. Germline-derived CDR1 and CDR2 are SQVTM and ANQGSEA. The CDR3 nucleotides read TGCAGCGTTTCCAGGGCAGGTCGAACCCTCTACGAGCAGTACTTC. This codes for CSVSRAGRTLYEQYF.

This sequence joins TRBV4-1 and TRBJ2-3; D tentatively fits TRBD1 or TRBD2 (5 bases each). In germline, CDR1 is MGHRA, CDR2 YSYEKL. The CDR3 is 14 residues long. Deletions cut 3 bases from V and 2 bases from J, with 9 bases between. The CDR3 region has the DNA TGCGCCAGCAGCCAGGGGGAGTTCACAGATACGCAGTATTTT. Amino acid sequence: CASSQGEFTDTQYF.

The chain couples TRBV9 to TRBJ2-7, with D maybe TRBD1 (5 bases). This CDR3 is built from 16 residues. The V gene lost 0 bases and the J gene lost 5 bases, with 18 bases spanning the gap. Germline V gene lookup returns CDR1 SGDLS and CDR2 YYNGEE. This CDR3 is CASSVGTRVGDHEQYF. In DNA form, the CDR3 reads TGTGCCAGCAGCGTAGGCACCAGGGTGGGCGACCACGAGCAGTACTTC. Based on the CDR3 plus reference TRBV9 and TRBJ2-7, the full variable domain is DSGVTQTPKHLITATGQRVTLRCSPRSGDLSVYWYQQSLDQGLQFLIQYYNGEERAKGNILERFSAQQFPDLHSELNLSSLELGDSALYFCASSVGTRVGDHEQYFGPGTRLTVT.

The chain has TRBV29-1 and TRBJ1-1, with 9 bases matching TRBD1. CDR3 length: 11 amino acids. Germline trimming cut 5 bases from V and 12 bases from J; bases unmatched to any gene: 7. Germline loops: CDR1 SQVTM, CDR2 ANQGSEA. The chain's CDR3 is CSVRTGELTFF. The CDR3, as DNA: TGCAGCGTTCGGACAGGGGAATTGACTTTCTTT.

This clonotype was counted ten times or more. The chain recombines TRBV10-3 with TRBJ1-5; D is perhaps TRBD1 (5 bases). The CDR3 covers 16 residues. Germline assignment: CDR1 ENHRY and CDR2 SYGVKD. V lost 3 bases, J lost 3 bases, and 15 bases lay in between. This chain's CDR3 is CAISEVRGGPNQPQHF. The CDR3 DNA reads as TGTGCCATCAGTGAAGTTCGGGGGGGTCCCAATCAGCCCCAGCATTTT.

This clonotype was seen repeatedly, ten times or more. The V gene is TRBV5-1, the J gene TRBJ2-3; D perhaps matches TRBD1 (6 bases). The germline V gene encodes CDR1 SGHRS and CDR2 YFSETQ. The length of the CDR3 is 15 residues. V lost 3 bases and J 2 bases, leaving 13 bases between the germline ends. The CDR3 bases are TGCGCCAGCAGCTCGTCCCGGACAGCCACAGATACGCAGTATTTT. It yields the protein CASSSSRTATDTQYF.

The CDR3 protein is CASSYRISRGAGELFF. In nucleotides, the CDR3 is TGTGCCAGCAGTTACCGTATCAGCAGGGGGGCCGGGGAGCTGTTTTTT. The chain employs TRBV6-6 and TRBJ2-2; D may be TRBD1 (7 bases). The CDR3 extends over 16 amino acids. The germline V and J ends were trimmed by 2 bases and 6 bases, with 16 bases remaining between them. In germline, CDR1 is MNHNY, CDR2 SVGAGI (reference sequence).

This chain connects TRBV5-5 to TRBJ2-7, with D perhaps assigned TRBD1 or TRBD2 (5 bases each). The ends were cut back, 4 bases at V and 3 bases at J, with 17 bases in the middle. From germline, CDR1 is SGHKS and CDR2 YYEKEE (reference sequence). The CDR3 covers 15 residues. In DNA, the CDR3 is TGTGCCAGCAGCCAACAGGACTGGGCCATCTACGAGCAGTACGTC. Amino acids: CASSQQDWAIYEQYV.

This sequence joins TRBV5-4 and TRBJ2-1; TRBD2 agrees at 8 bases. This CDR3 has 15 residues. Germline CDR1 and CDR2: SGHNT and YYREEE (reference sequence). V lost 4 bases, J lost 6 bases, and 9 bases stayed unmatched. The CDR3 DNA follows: TGTGCCAGCAGCCGGGAACTAGCGGTGGGCAATGAGCAGTTCTTC. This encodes CASSRELAVGNEQFF. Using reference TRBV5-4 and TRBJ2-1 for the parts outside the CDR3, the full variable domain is ETGVTQSPTHLIKTRGQQVTLRCSSQSGHNTVSWYQQALGQGPQFIFQYYREEENGRGNFPPRFSGLQFPNYSSELNVNALELDDSALYLCASSRELAVGNEQFFGPGTRLTVL.

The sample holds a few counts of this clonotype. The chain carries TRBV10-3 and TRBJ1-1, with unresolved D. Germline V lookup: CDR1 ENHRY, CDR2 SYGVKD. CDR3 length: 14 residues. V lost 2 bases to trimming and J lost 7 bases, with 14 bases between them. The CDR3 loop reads CAISELDGSDEAFF. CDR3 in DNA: TGTGCCATCAGTGAGCTGGACGGATCTGATGAAGCTTTCTTT.

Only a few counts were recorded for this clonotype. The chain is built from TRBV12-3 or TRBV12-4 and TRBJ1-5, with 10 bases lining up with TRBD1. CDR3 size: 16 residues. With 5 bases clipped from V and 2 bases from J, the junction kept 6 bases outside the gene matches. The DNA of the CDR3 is TGTGCCAGCAGTCCCGGGACAGGGGCCGGCAATCAGCCCCAGCATTTT. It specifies CASSPGTGAGNQPQHF.

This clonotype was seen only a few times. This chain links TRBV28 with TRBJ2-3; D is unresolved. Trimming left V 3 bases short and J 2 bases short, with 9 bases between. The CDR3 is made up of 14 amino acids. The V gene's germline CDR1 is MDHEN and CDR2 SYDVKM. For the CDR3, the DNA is TGTGCCAGCAGTTTGACTGACTCCACAGATACGCAGTATTTT. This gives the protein CASSLTDSTDTQYF.

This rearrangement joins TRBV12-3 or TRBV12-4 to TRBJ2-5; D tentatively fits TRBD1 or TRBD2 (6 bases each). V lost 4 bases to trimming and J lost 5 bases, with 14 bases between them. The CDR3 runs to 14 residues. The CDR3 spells CASSSGGSGETQYF. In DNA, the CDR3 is TGTGCCAGCAGTTCCGGGGGCAGTGGGGAGACCCAGTACTTC.

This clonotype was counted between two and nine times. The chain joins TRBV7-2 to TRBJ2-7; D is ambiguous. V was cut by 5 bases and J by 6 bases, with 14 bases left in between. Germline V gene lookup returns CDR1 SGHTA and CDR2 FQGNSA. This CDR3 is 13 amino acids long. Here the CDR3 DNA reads TGTGCCAGCAGCCTCTCTCTGGGAATCGAGCAGTACGTC. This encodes CASSLSLGIEQYV.

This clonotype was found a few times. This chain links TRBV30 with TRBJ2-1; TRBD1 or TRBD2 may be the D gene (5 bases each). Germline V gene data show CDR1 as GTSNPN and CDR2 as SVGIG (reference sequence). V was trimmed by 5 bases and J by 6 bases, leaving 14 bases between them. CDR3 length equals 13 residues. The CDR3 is CAWGIGTANEQFF. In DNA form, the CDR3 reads TGTGCCTGGGGAATCGGGACGGCCAATGAGCAGTTCTTC.

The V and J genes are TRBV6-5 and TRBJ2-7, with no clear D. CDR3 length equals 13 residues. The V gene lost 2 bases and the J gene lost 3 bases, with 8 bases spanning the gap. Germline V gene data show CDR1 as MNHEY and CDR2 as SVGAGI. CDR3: CASSYPQYYEQYV. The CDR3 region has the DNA TGTGCCAGCAGTTACCCGCAATACTACGAGCAGTACGTC.

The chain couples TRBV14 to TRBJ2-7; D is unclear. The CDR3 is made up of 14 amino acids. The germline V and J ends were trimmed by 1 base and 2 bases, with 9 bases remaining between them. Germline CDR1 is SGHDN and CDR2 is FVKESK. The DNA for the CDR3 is TGTGCCAGCAGCCAAGCTCAGCCCCCCTACGAGCAGTACTTC. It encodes CASSQAQPPYEQYF.

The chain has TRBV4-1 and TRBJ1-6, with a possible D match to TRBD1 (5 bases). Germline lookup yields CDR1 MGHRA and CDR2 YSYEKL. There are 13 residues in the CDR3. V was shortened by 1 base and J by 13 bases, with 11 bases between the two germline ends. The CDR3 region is CASSQVLGDPLHF. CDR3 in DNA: TGCGCCAGCAGCCAAGTTTTGGGGGATCCCCTCCACTTT.